The TCR beta chain under discussion was sequenced for a study of shared clonotypes between healthy human individuals. As for the study in general: Those who served as donors were two women and three men between the ages of 18 and 49. Study observations and caveats: Naive CD4 clonotype sharing across four donors was approximately 5%. Naive subsets typically showed greater estimated richness than memory subsets.

Details on this clone: The antigen is unknown.

CD45RO-negative cells were positively selected for CCR7, leaving out terminally differentiated effector memory CD45RA+ cells. CDR3 length: 19 amino acids. Profiling relied on immunoSEQ multiplex PCR, and the TCRdb table lists in-frame clones only, not all of them. The table shows 2 million to 2.5 million clones, with about 92% occurring only once. The source of this sequence is a man between 18 and 35 years old in good health. Some clones in this sample may be carry-over from other donors' samples. The rearrangement links TRBV21-1 to TRBJ2-7. TRBV21-1 is flagged as a pseudogene. Sequencing was done on a sample of naive CD8+ T cells from PBMCs. The CDR3 spells CASSLPRGPNSPHSYEQYF. For the CDR3, the DNA is TGTGCCAGCAGCCTACCCCGGGGGCCAAACTCACCACACTCCTACGAGCAGTACTTC.